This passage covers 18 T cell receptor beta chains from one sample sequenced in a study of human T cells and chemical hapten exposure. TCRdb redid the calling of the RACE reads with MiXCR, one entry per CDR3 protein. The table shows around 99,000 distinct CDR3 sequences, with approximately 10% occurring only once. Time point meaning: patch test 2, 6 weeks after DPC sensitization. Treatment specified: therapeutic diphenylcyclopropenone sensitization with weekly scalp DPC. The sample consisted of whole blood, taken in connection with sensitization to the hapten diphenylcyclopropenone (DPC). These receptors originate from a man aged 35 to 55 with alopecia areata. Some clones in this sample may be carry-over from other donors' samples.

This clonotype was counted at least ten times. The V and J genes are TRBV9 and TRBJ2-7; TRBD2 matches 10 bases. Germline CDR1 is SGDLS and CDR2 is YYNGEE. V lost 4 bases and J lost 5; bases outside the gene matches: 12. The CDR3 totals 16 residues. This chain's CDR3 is CASSSRASGRVDEQYF. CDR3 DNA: TGTGCCAGCAGCTCCCGAGCAAGCGGGAGGGTCGACGAGCAGTACTTC.

The CDR3 loop is CASSFPGPTVEQFF. CDR3 DNA: TGTGCCAGCAGTTTTCCGGGACCCACCGTTGAGCAGTTCTTC. The chain joins TRBV6-5 to TRBJ2-1; D is perhaps TRBD1 or TRBD2 (5 bases each). The CDR3 totals 14 residues. Germline loops: CDR1 MNHEY, CDR2 SVGAGI. Trimming removed 4 bases from V and 9 bases from J, with 16 bases in between.

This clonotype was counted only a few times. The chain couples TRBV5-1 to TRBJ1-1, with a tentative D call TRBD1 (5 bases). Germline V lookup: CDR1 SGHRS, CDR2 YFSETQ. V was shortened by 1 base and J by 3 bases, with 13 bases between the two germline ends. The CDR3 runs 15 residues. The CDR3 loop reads CASSLYDSSDTEAFF. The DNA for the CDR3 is TGCGCCAGCAGCTTGTACGACAGTTCGGACACTGAAGCTTTCTTT.

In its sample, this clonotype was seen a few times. CDR3 sequence reads: CASSPLGTGSYEQYF. CDR3 in DNA: TGTGCCAGCTCACCACTTGGGACAGGCAGCTACGAGCAGTACTTC. V usage is TRBV18 and J usage is TRBJ2-7; 8 bases map to TRBD1. Germline CDR1 reads KGHSH; CDR2 reads LQKENI. The CDR3 is 15 residues long. V was pared by 1 base and J by 3 bases, with 5 bases of the junction left unmatched.

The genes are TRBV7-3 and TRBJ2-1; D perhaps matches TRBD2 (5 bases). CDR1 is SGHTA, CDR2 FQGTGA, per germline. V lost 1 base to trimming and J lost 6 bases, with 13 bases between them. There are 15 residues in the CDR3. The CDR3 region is CASSLMAGLANEQFF. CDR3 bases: TGTGCCAGCAGCTTAATGGCGGGCCTCGCCAATGAGCAGTTCTTC.

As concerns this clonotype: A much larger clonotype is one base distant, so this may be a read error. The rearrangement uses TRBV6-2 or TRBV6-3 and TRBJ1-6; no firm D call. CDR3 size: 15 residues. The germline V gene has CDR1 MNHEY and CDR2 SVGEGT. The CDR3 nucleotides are TGTGCCGGCAGTTACGGCAGCCCGTCGAATTCACCCCTCCACTTT. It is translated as CAGSYGSPSNSPLHF.

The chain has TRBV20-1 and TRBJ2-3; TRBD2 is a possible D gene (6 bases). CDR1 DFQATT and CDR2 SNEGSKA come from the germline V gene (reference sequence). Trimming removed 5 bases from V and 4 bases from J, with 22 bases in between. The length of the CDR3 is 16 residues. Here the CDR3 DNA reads TGCAGTGCTTTTAACGCGGGAAAATTGAGGGCAGATACGCAGTATTTT. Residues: CSAFNAGKLRADTQYF.

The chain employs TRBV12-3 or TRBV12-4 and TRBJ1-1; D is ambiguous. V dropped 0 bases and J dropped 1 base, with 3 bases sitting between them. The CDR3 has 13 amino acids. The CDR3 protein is CASSLAQNTEAFF. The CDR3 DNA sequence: TGTGCCAGCAGTTTAGCACAGAACACTGAAGCTTTCTTT.

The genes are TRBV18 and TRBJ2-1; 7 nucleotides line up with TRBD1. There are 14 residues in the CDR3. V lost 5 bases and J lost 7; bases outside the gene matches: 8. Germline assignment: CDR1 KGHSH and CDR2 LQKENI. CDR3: CASSSQGHGNEQFF. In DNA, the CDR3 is TGTGCCAGCTCATCACAGGGGCATGGAAATGAGCAGTTCTTC.

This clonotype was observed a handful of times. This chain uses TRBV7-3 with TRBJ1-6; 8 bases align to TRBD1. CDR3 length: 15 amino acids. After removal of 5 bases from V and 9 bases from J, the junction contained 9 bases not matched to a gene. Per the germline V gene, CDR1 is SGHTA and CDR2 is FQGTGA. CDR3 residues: CASSSQTGVGSPLHF. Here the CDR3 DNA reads TGTGCCAGCAGCAGCCAGACAGGGGTTGGTTCACCCCTCCACTTT.

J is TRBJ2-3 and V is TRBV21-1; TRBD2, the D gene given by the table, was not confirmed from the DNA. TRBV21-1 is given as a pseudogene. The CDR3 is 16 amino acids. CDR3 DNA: TGTGCCAGCAGCAAAGATGGTAGCGGGAGGGGCCATACGCAGTATTTT. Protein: CASSKDGSGRGHTQYF.

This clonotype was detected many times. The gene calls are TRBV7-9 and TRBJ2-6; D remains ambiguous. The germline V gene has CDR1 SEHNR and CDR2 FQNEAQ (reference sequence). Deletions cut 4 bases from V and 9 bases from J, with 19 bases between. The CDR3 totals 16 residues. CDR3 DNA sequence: TGTGCCAGCAGCTCACCCGTTCGGGTTGATGGCAACGTCCTGACTTTC. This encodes CASSSPVRVDGNVLTF.

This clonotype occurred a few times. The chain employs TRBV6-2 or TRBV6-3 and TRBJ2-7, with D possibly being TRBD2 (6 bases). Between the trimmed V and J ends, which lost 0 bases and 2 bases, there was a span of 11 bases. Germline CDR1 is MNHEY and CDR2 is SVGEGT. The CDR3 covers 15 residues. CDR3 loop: CASSYSTRIAYEQYV. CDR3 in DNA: TGTGCCAGCAGTTACTCGACTAGAATCGCCTACGAGCAGTACGTC.

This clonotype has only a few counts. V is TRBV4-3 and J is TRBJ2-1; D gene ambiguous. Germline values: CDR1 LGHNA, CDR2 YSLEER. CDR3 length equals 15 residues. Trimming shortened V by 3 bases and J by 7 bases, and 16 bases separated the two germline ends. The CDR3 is CASSQYGLAVNEQFF. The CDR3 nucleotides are TGCGCCAGCAGCCAGTACGGATTAGCAGTGAATGAGCAGTTCTTC.

The CDR3 is CASSFLAVGTGNEQFF. The CDR3 bases are TGTGCCAGCAGCTTCTTAGCGGTTGGGACGGGGAATGAGCAGTTCTTC. V usage is TRBV11-1 and J usage is TRBJ2-1, with D possibly matching TRBD2 (6 bases). The CDR3 is made up of 16 amino acids. Trimming pared 3 bases from V and 7 bases from J, leaving 19 bases between. CDR1 and CDR2 (germline): SGHAT, FQDESV (reference sequence). Looking up the rest from reference TRBV11-1 and TRBJ2-1 gives the full variable domain: EAEVAQSPRYKITEKSQAVAFWCDPISGHATLYWYRQILGQGPELLVQFQDESVVDDSQLPKDRFSAERLKGVDSTLKIQPAELGDSAMYLCASSFLAVGTGNEQFFGPGTRLTVL.

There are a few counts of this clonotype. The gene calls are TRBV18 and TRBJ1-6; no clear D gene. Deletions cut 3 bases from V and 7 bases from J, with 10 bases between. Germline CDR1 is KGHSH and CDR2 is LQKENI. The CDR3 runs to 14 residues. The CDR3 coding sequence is TGTGCCAGCTCACCGCCCCCCGCAAATTCACCCCTCCACTTT. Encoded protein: CASSPPPANSPLHF.

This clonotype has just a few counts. Here the CDR3 DNA reads TGTGCCAGCAGTTACGAGCTCCGTTCCTACGAGCAGTACTTC. As protein: CASSYELRSYEQYF. The V gene is TRBV6-2 or TRBV6-3, the J gene TRBJ2-7; D call uncertain. V shed 2 bases and J shed 1 base, with 9 bases lying between them. CDR1 and CDR2 (germline): MNHEY, SVGEGT. CDR3 length equals 14 residues.

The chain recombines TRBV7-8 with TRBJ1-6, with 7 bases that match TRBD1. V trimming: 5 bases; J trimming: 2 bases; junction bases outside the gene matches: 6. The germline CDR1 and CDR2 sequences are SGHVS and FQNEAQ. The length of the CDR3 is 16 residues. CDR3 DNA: TGTGCCAGCAGCGTATCGACAGGGACCTATAATTCACCCCTCCACTTT. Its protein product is CASSVSTGTYNSPLHF.